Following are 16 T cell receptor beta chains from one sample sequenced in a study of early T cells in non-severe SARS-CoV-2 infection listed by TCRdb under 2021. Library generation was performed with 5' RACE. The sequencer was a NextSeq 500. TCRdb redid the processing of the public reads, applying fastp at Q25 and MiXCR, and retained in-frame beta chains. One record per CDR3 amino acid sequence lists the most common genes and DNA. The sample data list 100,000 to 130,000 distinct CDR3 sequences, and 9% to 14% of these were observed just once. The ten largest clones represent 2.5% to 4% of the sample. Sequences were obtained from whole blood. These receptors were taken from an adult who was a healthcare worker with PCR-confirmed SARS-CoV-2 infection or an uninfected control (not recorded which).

This CDR3 is CSARDQRSNKETQYF. The CDR3 DNA sequence: TGCAGTGCTAGAGATCAGAGGTCCAATAAAGAGACCCAGTACTTC. The J gene is TRBJ2-5, the V gene TRBV20-1; D gene unclear. The CDR3 covers 15 residues. Germline loops: CDR1 DFQATT, CDR2 SNEGSKA (reference sequence). V gave up 0 bases and J gave up 3 bases, with 14 bases separating them.

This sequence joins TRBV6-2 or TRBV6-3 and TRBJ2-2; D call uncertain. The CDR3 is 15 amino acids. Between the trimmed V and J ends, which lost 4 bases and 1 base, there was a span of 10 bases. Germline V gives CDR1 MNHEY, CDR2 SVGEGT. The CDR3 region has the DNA TGTGCCAGCAGTTTCATGTCAAGGAACACCGGGGAGCTGTTTTTT. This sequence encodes CASSFMSRNTGELFF.

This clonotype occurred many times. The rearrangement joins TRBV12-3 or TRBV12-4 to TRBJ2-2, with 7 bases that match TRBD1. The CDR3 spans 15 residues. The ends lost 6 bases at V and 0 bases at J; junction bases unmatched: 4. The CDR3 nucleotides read TGTGCCAGCAGACGGGACAGACCGAACACCGGGGAGCTGTTTTTT. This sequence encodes CASRRDRPNTGELFF.

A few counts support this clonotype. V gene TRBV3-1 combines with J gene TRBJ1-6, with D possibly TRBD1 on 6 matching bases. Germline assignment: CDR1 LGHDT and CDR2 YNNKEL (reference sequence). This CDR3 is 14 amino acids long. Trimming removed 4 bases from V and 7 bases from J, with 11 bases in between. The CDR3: CASSLGGGNSPLHF. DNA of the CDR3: TGTGCCAGCAGCCTTGGGGGGGGCAATTCACCCCTCCACTTT.

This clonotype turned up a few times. The CDR3 region is CASSPRTGMGYGYTF. DNA for the CDR3: TGTGCCAGCAGCCCCCGGACAGGGATGGGCTATGGCTACACCTTC. The chain employs TRBV9 and TRBJ1-2; 8 bases map to TRBD1. CDR3 length: 15 amino acids. Germline CDR1 reads SGDLS; CDR2 reads YYNGEE. V lost 4 bases to trimming and J lost 4 bases; unmatched junction nucleotides: 9.

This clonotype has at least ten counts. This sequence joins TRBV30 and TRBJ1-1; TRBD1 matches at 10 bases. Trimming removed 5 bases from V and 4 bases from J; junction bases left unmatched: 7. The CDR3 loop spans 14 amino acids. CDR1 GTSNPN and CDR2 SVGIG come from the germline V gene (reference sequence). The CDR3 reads CAWGRTGGSTEAFF. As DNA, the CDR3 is TGTGCCTGGGGACGGACAGGGGGAAGCACTGAAGCTTTCTTT.

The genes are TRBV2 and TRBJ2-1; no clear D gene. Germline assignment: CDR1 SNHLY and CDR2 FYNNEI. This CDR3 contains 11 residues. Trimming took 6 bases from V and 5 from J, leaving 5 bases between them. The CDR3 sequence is CASRVNNEQFF. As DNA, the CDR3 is TGTGCCAGCAGGGTAAACAATGAGCAGTTCTTC.

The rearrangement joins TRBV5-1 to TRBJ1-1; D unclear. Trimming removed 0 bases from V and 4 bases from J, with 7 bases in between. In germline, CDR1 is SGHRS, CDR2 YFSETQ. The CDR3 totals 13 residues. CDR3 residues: CASSLDEFTEAFF. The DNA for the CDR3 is TGCGCCAGCAGCTTGGATGAGTTCACTGAAGCTTTCTTT.

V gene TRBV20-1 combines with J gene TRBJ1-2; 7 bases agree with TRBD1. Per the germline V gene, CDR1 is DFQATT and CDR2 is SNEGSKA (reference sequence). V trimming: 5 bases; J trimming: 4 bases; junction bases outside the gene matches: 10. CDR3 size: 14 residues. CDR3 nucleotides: TGCAGTGCTGAGCCGGGACAGCCAGTCTATGGCTACACCTTC. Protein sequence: CSAEPGQPVYGYTF.

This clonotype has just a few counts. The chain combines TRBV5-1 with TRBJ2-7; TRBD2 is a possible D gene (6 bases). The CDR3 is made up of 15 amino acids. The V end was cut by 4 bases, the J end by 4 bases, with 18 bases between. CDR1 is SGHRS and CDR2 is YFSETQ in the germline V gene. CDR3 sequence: CASSPGKGGGYEQYF. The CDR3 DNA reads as TGCGCCAGCAGCCCTGGAAAGGGAGGAGGATACGAGCAGTACTTC. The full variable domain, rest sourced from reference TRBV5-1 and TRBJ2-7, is KAGVTQTPRYLIKTRGQQVTLSCSPISGHRSVSWYQQTPGQGLQFLFEYFSETQRNKGNFPGRFSGRQFSNSRSEMNVSTLELGDSALYLCASSPGKGGGYEQYFGPGTRLTVT.

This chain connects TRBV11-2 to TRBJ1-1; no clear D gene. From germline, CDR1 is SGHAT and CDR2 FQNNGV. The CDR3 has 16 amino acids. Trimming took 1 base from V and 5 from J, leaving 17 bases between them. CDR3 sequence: CASSLVPSGRLTEAFF. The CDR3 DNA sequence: TGTGCCAGCAGCTTAGTTCCTTCAGGACGGTTAACTGAAGCTTTCTTT.

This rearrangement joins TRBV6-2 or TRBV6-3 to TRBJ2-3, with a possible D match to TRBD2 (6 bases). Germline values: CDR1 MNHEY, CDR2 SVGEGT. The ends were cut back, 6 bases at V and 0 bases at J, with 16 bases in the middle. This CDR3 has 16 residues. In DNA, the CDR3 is TGTGCCAGCAGATTTGGACTACCTCTAAGCACAGATACGCAGTATTTT. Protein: CASRFGLPLSTDTQYF.

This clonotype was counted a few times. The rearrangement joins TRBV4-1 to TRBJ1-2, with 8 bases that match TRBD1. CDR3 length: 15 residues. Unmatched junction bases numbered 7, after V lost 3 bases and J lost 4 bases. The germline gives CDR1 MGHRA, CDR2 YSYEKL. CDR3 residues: CASSQPTGAGYGYTF. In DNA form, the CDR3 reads TGCGCCAGCAGCCAGCCGACAGGGGCAGGCTATGGCTACACCTTC.

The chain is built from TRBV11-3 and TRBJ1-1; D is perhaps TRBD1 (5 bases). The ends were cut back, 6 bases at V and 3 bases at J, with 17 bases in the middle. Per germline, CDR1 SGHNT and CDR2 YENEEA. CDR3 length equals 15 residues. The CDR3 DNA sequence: TGTGCCAGCAGTGCCGGACACCTCGGGGACACTGAAGCTTTCTTT. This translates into CASSAGHLGDTEAFF.

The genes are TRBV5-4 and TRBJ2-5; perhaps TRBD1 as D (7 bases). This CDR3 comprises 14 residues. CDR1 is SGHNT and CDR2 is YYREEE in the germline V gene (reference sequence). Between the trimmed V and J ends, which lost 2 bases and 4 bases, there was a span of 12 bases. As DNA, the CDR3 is TGTGCCAGCAGCTTCTACAGGGGAGGAGAGACCCAGTACTTC. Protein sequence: CASSFYRGGETQYF.

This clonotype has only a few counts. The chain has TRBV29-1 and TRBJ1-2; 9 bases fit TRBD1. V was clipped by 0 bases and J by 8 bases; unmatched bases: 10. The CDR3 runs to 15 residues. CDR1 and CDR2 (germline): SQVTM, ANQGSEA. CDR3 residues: CSVEDLGQGFKGYTF. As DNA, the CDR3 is TGCAGCGTTGAAGACTTAGGACAGGGGTTTAAAGGCTACACCTTC.